A single sample is the source of the 24 T cell receptor beta chains below, sequenced in a study of PD-1 blockade in classical Hodgkin lymphoma. Time point reported: newly diagnosed, previously untreated cHL patient sample. Applied to thawed PBMCs, magnetic negative selection was the method used to isolate CD8+ T cells. Assay used: immunoSEQ multiplex PCR; TCRdb lists only in-frame clones, some missing. The sample shows some 10,000 clones, under 90% of them seen only once. Sequencing was performed on CD8+ T cells from blood. The receptors here all came from a human donor with classical Hodgkin lymphoma.

The genes are TRBV27 and TRBJ2-7, with 7 bases that match TRBD1. The junction had 11 bases not matched to a gene; V was cut back by 10 bases and J by 2 bases. This CDR3 is 14 amino acids long. The V gene's germline CDR1 is MNHEY and CDR2 SMNVEV (reference sequence). The CDR3 sequence: CATRNRGDTYEQYF. DNA for the CDR3: TGTGCCACTCGAAACAGGGGCGATACCTACGAGCAGTACTTC.

The chain couples TRBV7-9 to TRBJ2-7; 7 positions agree with TRBD1. The CDR3 covers 14 residues. With V trimmed by 6 bases and J by 1 base, 6 bases remained unmatched. The germline CDR1 and CDR2 sequences are SEHNR and FQNEAQ (reference sequence). The CDR3 spells CASSPYRGSYEQYF. The CDR3 coding sequence is TGTGCCAGCAGTCCCTACAGGGGTTCCTACGAGCAGTACTTC.

The CDR3 reads CASSSGDVWDSGSNEKLFF. In nucleotides, the CDR3 is TGTGCCAGCAGCTCCGGCGACGTCTGGGACAGCGGGTCTAATGAAAAACTGTTTTTT. The chain links TRBV7-9 to TRBJ1-4; 7 bases map to TRBD1. The CDR3 is 19 amino acids. V trimming: 4 bases; J trimming: 3 bases; junction bases outside the gene matches: 17. Looked up from germline, CDR1 is SEHNR and CDR2 is FQNEAQ (reference sequence). The complete variable domain, with remaining parts taken from reference TRBV7-9 and TRBJ1-4, reads DTGVSQNPRHKITKRGQNVTFRCDPISEHNRLYWYRQTLGQGPEFLTYFQNEAQLEKSRLLSDRFSAERPKGSFSTLEIQRTEQGDSAMYLCASSSGDVWDSGSNEKLFFGSGTQLSVL.

This chain joins TRBV4-1 and TRBJ2-7; D is unresolved. The length of the CDR3 is 14 residues. V was cut by 0 bases and J by 0 bases, with 6 bases left in between. The germline CDR1 and CDR2 sequences are MGHRA and YSYEKL. Here the CDR3 DNA reads TGCGCCAGCAGCCAAGAGCAGCACTCCTACGAGCAGTACTTC. Its protein product is CASSQEQHSYEQYF.

This clone came up a few times. This chain connects TRBV7-6 to TRBJ1-2, with D possibly TRBD1 on 6 matching bases. Germline CDR1 reads SGHVS; CDR2 reads FNYEAQ. Trimming shortened V by 1 base and J by 4 bases, and 13 bases separated the two germline ends. The CDR3 loop spans 15 amino acids. The CDR3: CASSLEAGDLYGYTF. CDR3 bases: TGTGCCAGCAGCTTAGAGGCAGGGGACCTCTATGGCTACACCTTC.

The chain uses TRBV7-8 and TRBJ2-7; 9 nucleotides match TRBD2. CDR3 length equals 16 residues. From germline, CDR1 is SGHVS and CDR2 FQNEAQ. V trimming: 5 bases; J trimming: 3 bases; junction bases outside the gene matches: 11. CDR3 sequence (DNA): TGTGCCAGCAGCCCCCGTGCGGGGGGGGACCGCTACGAGCAGTACTTC. Protein product: CASSPRAGGDRYEQYF.

This chain connects TRBV29-1 to TRBJ2-7; 8 bases are a match to TRBD1. V dropped 6 bases and J dropped 5; count of bases not matched to a gene: 18. The CDR3 has 16 residues. Germline assignment: CDR1 SQVTM and CDR2 ANQGSEA. The CDR3 here is CSVLAPQTGVVDEQYF. In DNA, the CDR3 is TGCAGCGTCCTTGCTCCGCAGACAGGGGTAGTGGACGAGCAGTACTTC.

The V and J genes are TRBV29-1 and TRBJ1-2; 7 bases line up with TRBD1. CDR1 and CDR2 (germline): SQVTM, ANQGSEA. The CDR3 contains 13 residues. J was trimmed by 4 bases and V by 7 bases; bases with no gene match: 9. The CDR3 reads CSGMIQGFYGYTF. Here the CDR3 DNA reads TGCAGCGGTATGATACAGGGGTTCTATGGCTACACCTTC.

The chain combines TRBV27 with TRBJ2-5, with 12 bases matching TRBD1. Germline V gene sequence: CDR1 MNHEY, CDR2 SMNVEV (reference sequence). Trimming removed 3 bases from V and 5 bases from J; junction bases left unmatched: 7. The CDR3 length is 16 residues. CDR3: CASSLYGTGGSETQYF. Written as DNA, the CDR3 is TGTGCCAGCAGTTTGTACGGGACAGGGGGCTCTGAGACCCAGTACTTC.

V and J are TRBV9 and TRBJ1-2, with D unclear. With 0 bases removed from V and 0 bases from J, the gap between germline ends came to 9 bases. The germline V gene encodes CDR1 SGDLS and CDR2 YYNGEE. The CDR3 contains 15 residues. CDR3: CASSVVNSSNYGYTF. The DNA for the CDR3 is TGTGCCAGCAGCGTAGTAAACAGCTCTAACTATGGCTACACCTTC.

CDR3 DNA sequence: TGTGCCAGCAGTTACTCATCGGGGGGCGGCACCGGGGAGCTGTTTTTT. Its translation is CASSYSSGGGTGELFF. This sequence joins TRBV6-5 and TRBJ2-2; tentatively, D is TRBD2 (7 bases). Germline-derived CDR1 and CDR2 are MNHEY and SVGAGI. This CDR3 region has 16 residues. V was shortened by 0 bases and J by 4 bases, with 12 bases between the two germline ends.

This clone has more than one count but fewer than ten. The J gene is TRBJ1-5, the V gene TRBV7-9; 11 bases map to TRBD1. V lost 5 bases to trimming and J lost 3 bases; unmatched junction nucleotides: 6. This CDR3 spans 16 amino acids. The germline gives CDR1 SEHNR, CDR2 FQNEAQ (reference sequence). The CDR3 spells CASSPGQGAYNQPQHF. CDR3 in DNA: TGTGCCAGCAGCCCAGGACAGGGGGCGTACAATCAGCCCCAGCATTTT.

This clone was counted a single time. The chain has TRBV4-3 and TRBJ1-1; possible D gene TRBD1, 5 bases. CDR1 LGHNA and CDR2 YSLEER come from the germline V gene. CDR3 length: 16 amino acids. Trimming stripped 4 bases from V and 3 bases from J, with 18 bases between. CDR3 bases: TGCGCCAGCAGCCGGCATGCGGGACCACTGGACACTGAAGCTTTCTTT. Residues: CASSRHAGPLDTEAFF.

CDR3 in DNA: TGCGCCAGCAGCCCCCAGGGAGGGCTACGAACTAATGAAAAACTGTTTTTT. As protein: CASSPQGGLRTNEKLFF. The genes are TRBV4-3 and TRBJ1-4, with TRBD1 as a possible D gene (5 bases). The CDR3 loop spans 17 amino acids. In germline, CDR1 is LGHNA, CDR2 YSLEER. Deletions cut 4 bases from V and 1 base from J, with 16 bases between.

The chain links TRBV27 to TRBJ1-5; D is undetermined. Germline CDR1 reads MNHEY; CDR2 reads SMNVEV (reference sequence). V was shortened by 6 bases and J by 3 bases, with 12 bases between the two germline ends. The CDR3 is 14 residues long. The CDR3 region has the DNA TGTGCCAGCAGCTTTGTTGGCCCCAATCAGCCCCAGCATTTT. Amino acids: CASSFVGPNQPQHF.

The chain is built from TRBV6-5 and TRBJ2-2, with 9 nucleotides matching TRBD2. The CDR3 length is 15 residues. Germline V gene sequence: CDR1 MNHEY, CDR2 SVGAGI. J gave up 8 bases and V 7 bases, and 11 bases lay outside the gene matches. As DNA, the CDR3 is TGTGCCAGCAAGATAGCGGGGGCTATCGGGGGGGAGCTGTTTTTT. It translates to CASKIAGAIGGELFF.

The genes are TRBV28 and TRBJ2-7; D is possibly TRBD1 (6 bases). Germline V CDR1 and CDR2: MDHEN, SYDVKM. Trimming took off 3 bases at V and 5 bases at J, with 11 bases between the two ends. The CDR3 consists of 13 residues. The CDR3: CASSFNRAHEQYF. Here the CDR3 DNA reads TGTGCCAGCAGTTTCAACAGGGCTCACGAGCAGTACTTC.

This chain uses TRBV5-1 with TRBJ1-1; 9 bases agree with TRBD1. This CDR3 region has 14 residues. Germline lookup yields CDR1 SGHRS and CDR2 YFSETQ. V dropped 1 base and J dropped 4; count of bases not matched to a gene: 2. CDR3 sequence (DNA): TGCGCCAGCAGCTTGACAGGGGGCAGCACTGAAGCTTTCTTT. Protein: CASSLTGGSTEAFF.

The CDR3 coding sequence is TGTGCCAGCAGTGAAACAGATACGCAGTATTTT. Encoded protein: CASSETDTQYF. This chain connects TRBV25-1 to TRBJ2-3; D is uncertain. Germline CDR1 reads MGHDK; CDR2 reads SYGVNS. The CDR3 covers 11 residues. V was trimmed by 2 bases and J by 3 bases, leaving 0 bases between them. Based on the CDR3 plus reference TRBV25-1 and TRBJ2-3, the full variable domain is EADIYQTPRYLVIGTGKKITLECSQTMGHDKMYWYQQDPGMELHLIHYSYGVNSTEKGDLSSESTVSRIRTEHFPLTLESARPSHTSQYLCASSETDTQYFGPGTRLTVL.

This clone was observed a single time. The V call is TRBV10-2, the J call TRBJ2-7, with 8 nucleotides matching TRBD1. Unmatched junction bases numbered 3, after V lost 0 bases and J lost 2 bases. There are 15 residues in the CDR3. Germline loops: CDR1 WSHSY, CDR2 SAAADI. As DNA, the CDR3 is TGCGCCAGCAGTGAGTCGGGACAGGCAACCTACGAGCAGTACTTC. This translates into CASSESGQATYEQYF.

This clone was picked up a small number of times. The chain combines TRBV25-1 with TRBJ1-1; no reliable D call. Trimming shortened V by 2 bases and J by 1 base, and 2 bases separated the two germline ends. Germline values: CDR1 MGHDK, CDR2 SYGVNS. The CDR3 runs 12 residues. In DNA form, the CDR3 reads TGTGCCAGCAGTGAAGGGAACACTGAAGCTTTCTTT. The encoded protein is CASSEGNTEAFF.

The chain joins TRBV11-2 to TRBJ1-2, with 9 positions matching TRBD1. V gave up 1 base and J gave up 2 bases; unmatched junction bases: 5. In germline, CDR1 is SGHAT, CDR2 FQNNGV. CDR3 length: 16 residues. The CDR3 DNA is TGTGCCAGCAGCTTAGGCGACAGGGGGTTAAACTATGGCTACACCTTC. It translates to CASSLGDRGLNYGYTF.

V and J are TRBV7-8 and TRBJ2-3; TRBD2 is a possible D gene (6 bases). From germline, CDR1 is SGHVS and CDR2 FQNEAQ. V lost 1 base and J lost 2, with 16 bases in between. The CDR3 length is 17 residues. The CDR3 protein is CASSLGQVWRATDTQYF. The CDR3 DNA sequence: TGTGCCAGCAGCTTAGGACAAGTTTGGAGGGCCACAGATACGCAGTATTTT.

The CDR3 sequence: CATTNLIEDRGLYSNQPQHF. The CDR3, as DNA: TGTGCCACCACGAACCTGATCGAGGACAGGGGGCTGTATAGCAATCAGCCCCAGCATTTT. The rearrangement links TRBV28 to TRBJ1-5, with TRBD1 matching 11 bases. The CDR3 length is 20 residues. With V trimmed by 10 bases and J by 0 bases, 20 bases remained unmatched. Germline CDR1 and CDR2: MDHEN and SYDVKM.